What follows are 31 T cell receptor beta chains derived from one specimen sequenced in a study of T cell repertoires in cytomegalovirus infection. TCRdb re-derived calls from the reads in MiXCR, one entry per CDR3 protein. The sample holds around 310,000 distinct CDR3 sequences, under 20% seen once. The material sequenced was PBMCs. All receptors come from a human donor in good health (CMV status not recorded). Some clones in this sample may be carry-over from other donors' samples.

The chain employs TRBV20-1 and TRBJ2-2; TRBD1 matches at 8 bases. J lost 2 bases, V lost 6 bases, and 11 bases had no gene match. Germline lookup yields CDR1 DFQATT and CDR2 SNEGSKA (reference sequence). This CDR3 has 16 amino acids. DNA of the CDR3: TGCAGTGCCGAAGCCGGCACAGGGGGAAACACCGGGGAGCTGTTTTTT. This encodes CSAEAGTGGNTGELFF.

V usage is TRBV20-1 and J usage is TRBJ2-5, with TRBD2 matching over 11 bases. There are 15 residues in the CDR3. Per the germline V gene, CDR1 is DFQATT and CDR2 is SNEGSKA (reference sequence). With 2 bases clipped from V and 2 bases from J, the junction kept 4 bases outside the gene matches. The CDR3 region is CSARPVAGGQETQYF. CDR3 nucleotide sequence: TGCAGTGCTAGACCCGTAGCGGGGGGGCAAGAGACCCAGTACTTC.

Ten or more counts support this clonotype. V is TRBV12-3 or TRBV12-4 and J is TRBJ1-4; D not resolved. Trimming took 4 bases from V and 8 from J, leaving 8 bases between them. This CDR3 has 12 amino acids. The CDR3, as DNA: TGTGCCAGCAGTTGGGCGGTCGAAAAACTGTTTTTT. The encoded protein is CASSWAVEKLFF.

This clonotype was seen only a few times. The V and J genes are TRBV12-3 or TRBV12-4 and TRBJ2-4; D is ambiguous. The CDR3 extends over 11 amino acids. Trimming stripped 8 bases from V and 7 bases from J, with 9 bases between. The CDR3 nucleotides read TGTGCCAGCGGAGACGGGAACATTCAGTACTTC. The encoded protein is CASGDGNIQYF.

This chain joins TRBV29-1 and TRBJ1-3; D not certain. The V gene lost 2 bases and the J gene lost 0 bases, with 14 bases spanning the gap. CDR3 size: 16 residues. CDR1 and CDR2 (germline): SQVTM, ANQGSEA. The CDR3 DNA sequence: TGCAGCGTTGAATTTCCCCGACTGCCCTCTGGAAACACCATATATTTT. Its translation: CSVEFPRLPSGNTIYF.

There are a few counts of this clonotype. The chain employs TRBV4-2 and TRBJ2-5; 8 bases align to TRBD1. CDR1 and CDR2 (germline): LGHNA, YNFKEQ. This CDR3 is 15 amino acids long. Germline trimming cut 7 bases from V and 5 bases from J; bases unmatched to any gene: 12. CDR3 protein: CASTVTQGVGETQYF. Here the CDR3 DNA reads TGTGCCAGCACCGTAACACAGGGGGTAGGGGAGACCCAGTACTTC.

Ten or more counts support this clonotype. V usage is TRBV11-2 and J usage is TRBJ2-2, with D perhaps matching TRBD2 (6 bases). Germline values: CDR1 SGHAT, CDR2 FQNNGV. V was clipped by 3 bases and J by 0 bases, with 11 bases between them. This CDR3 region has 16 residues. The CDR3 here is CASSFTGGANTGELFF. In nucleotides, the CDR3 is TGTGCCAGCAGCTTTACCGGGGGAGCGAACACCGGGGAGCTGTTTTTT.

In this sample, this clonotype turned up many times. The chain has TRBV12-3 or TRBV12-4 and TRBJ2-3; 8 positions match TRBD2. The CDR3 is 16 residues long. Trimming cost V 6 bases and J 2 bases; bases outside gene matches: 10. CDR3 amino acids: CASSPKGGGYTDTQYF. The CDR3 DNA reads TGTGCCAGCAGCCCTAAGGGCGGGGGGTACACAGATACGCAGTATTTT.

This clonotype was seen a handful of times. The V call is TRBV7-2, the J call TRBJ1-1, with unresolved D. The CDR3 has 16 amino acids. CDR1 is SGHTA and CDR2 is FQGNSA in the germline V gene. The V and J ends lost 1 base and 1 base respectively, with 13 bases between them. The CDR3 DNA reads as TGTGCCAGCAGCTTAGAGTACGGGTATAGGAACACTGAAGCTTTCTTT. Residues: CASSLEYGYRNTEAFF.

With regard to this clonotype: A much larger clone differs by one base, so this may be a read error. The CDR3 does not close with the conserved phenylalanine or tryptophan, likely indicating a read error. The rearrangement links TRBV7-2 to TRBJ2-6; D is ambiguous. Germline V gene lookup returns CDR1 SGHTA and CDR2 FQGNSA. The V and J ends lost 0 bases and 1 base respectively, with 10 bases between them. CDR3 size: 17 residues. The CDR3 sequence is CASSLAPPFSGANVLTI. Written as DNA, the CDR3 is TGTGCCAGCAGCTTAGCCCCTCCATTTTCTGGGGCCAACGTCCTGACTATC.

The chain's CDR3 is CASSYSTETGQETQYF. The CDR3 DNA reads as TGTGCCAGCAGTTACTCGACCGAGACAGGGCAAGAGACCCAGTACTTC. This sequence joins TRBV6-5 and TRBJ2-5, with 7 nucleotides matching TRBD1. The J segment lost 2 bases and the V segment lost 0 bases, leaving 6 bases of the junction unmatched. Germline values: CDR1 MNHEY, CDR2 SVGAGI. There are 16 residues in the CDR3.

V is TRBV2 and J is TRBJ2-5, with D uncertain. This CDR3 has 14 amino acids. Germline CDR1 reads SNHLY; CDR2 reads FYNNEI. Between the trimmed V and J ends, which lost 7 bases and 0 bases, there was a span of 12 bases. In DNA form, the CDR3 reads TGTGCCAGCACGGGTGTGACGGACCAAGAGACCCAGTACTTC. This codes for CASTGVTDQETQYF.

The chain recombines TRBV29-1 with TRBJ2-3; 8 bases map to TRBD1. J gave up 1 base and V 3 bases, and 6 bases lay outside the gene matches. The CDR3 runs 15 residues. Germline V lookup: CDR1 SQVTM, CDR2 ANQGSEA. CDR3 amino acids: CSVEYMDRGTDTQYF. CDR3 in DNA: TGCAGCGTTGAGTATATGGACAGGGGCACAGATACGCAGTATTTT.

The chain joins TRBV20-1 to TRBJ2-3; no reliable D call. The length of the CDR3 is 11 residues. Germline V gene sequence: CDR1 DFQATT, CDR2 SNEGSKA (reference sequence). Trimming took 6 bases from V and 4 from J, leaving 8 bases between them. Here the CDR3 reads CSAASPDTQYF. The CDR3, as DNA: TGCAGTGCCGCGTCCCCAGATACGCAGTATTTT.

The table lists this clonotype with a few counts. The chain has TRBV2 and TRBJ1-2, with D tentatively TRBD1 (5 bases). V lost 4 bases, J lost 0 bases, and 9 bases lay in between. This CDR3 is 14 amino acids long. The germline V gene encodes CDR1 SNHLY and CDR2 FYNNEI. CDR3 DNA sequence: TGTGCCAGCAGTGCCCAGGGAACTAACTATGGCTACACCTTC. This sequence encodes CASSAQGTNYGYTF. The whole variable domain, filled in from reference TRBV2 and TRBJ1-2, reads EPEVTQTPSHQVTQMGQEVILRCVPISNHLYFYWYRQILGQKVEFLVSFYNNEISEKSEIFDDQFSVERPDGSNFTLKIRSTKLEDSAMYFCASSAQGTNYGYTFGSGTRLTVV.

This clonotype was observed at least ten times. J is TRBJ2-3 and V is TRBV7-8; a weak D match, TRBD2 (5 bases). Germline V gene data show CDR1 as SGHVS and CDR2 as FQNEAQ. The CDR3 is 18 residues long. The V and J ends lost 2 bases and 4 bases respectively, with 22 bases between them. CDR3 sequence (DNA): TGTGCCAGCAGCTTACCTAGGGTGTTAGGGAGCCCCTCAGATACGCAGTATTTT. Its translation: CASSLPRVLGSPSDTQYF.

To note about this clonotype: This sequence may be a read error, since a much larger clone differs from it by one base. The genes are TRBV28 and TRBJ1-5; D call uncertain. This CDR3 is 14 amino acids long. Trimming shortened V by 3 bases and J by 5 bases, and 11 bases separated the two germline ends. Germline V gene sequence: CDR1 MDHEN, CDR2 SYDVKM. The CDR3 DNA is TGTGCCAGCAGTTTGTCTCGAGGGCATCAGCCCCAGCATTTT. Translated: CASSLSRGHQPQHF.

The chain is built from TRBV6-8 and TRBJ1-1; D remains unclear. Looked up from germline, CDR1 is MNHGY and CDR2 is SAAAGT. The CDR3 consists of 15 residues. Between the trimmed V and J ends, which lost 0 bases and 1 base, there was a span of 9 bases. The CDR3 DNA reads as TGTGCCAGCAGTTACTCGTCCCAGGCGAACACTGAAGCTTTCTTT. Translation gives CASSYSSQANTEAFF.

This clonotype was observed a handful of times. The V and J genes are TRBV28 and TRBJ1-3; 7 bases map to TRBD1. Per the germline V gene, CDR1 is MDHEN and CDR2 is SYDVKM. The CDR3 has 15 amino acids. V was pared by 6 bases and J by 6 bases, with 11 bases of the junction left unmatched. The CDR3 spells CASSSTGEGENTIYF. The CDR3 DNA is TGTGCCAGCAGCTCTACAGGGGAAGGCGAAAACACCATATATTTT.

This clonotype is a singleton in its sample. The J gene is TRBJ1-2, the V gene TRBV19; 7 bases fit TRBD1. The junction had 4 bases not matched to a gene; V was cut back by 6 bases and J by 3 bases. CDR1 and CDR2 (germline): LNHDA, SQIVND (reference sequence). There are 13 residues in the CDR3. The CDR3 protein is CASRLDRDYGYTF. CDR3 coding DNA: TGTGCCAGTAGGCTCGACAGGGACTATGGCTACACCTTC.

This clonotype was seen once. The rearrangement uses TRBV18 and TRBJ1-1; D not certain. Germline V gene sequence: CDR1 KGHSH, CDR2 LQKENI. The V end was cut by 4 bases, the J end by 1 base, with 13 bases between. CDR3 length equals 15 residues. CDR3 in amino acids: CASSRVTAGNTEAFF. CDR3 sequence (DNA): TGTGCCAGCTCACGGGTCACCGCGGGGAACACTGAAGCTTTCTTT.

This sequence joins TRBV15 and TRBJ2-6, with D maybe TRBD1 (6 bases). Trimming removed 2 bases at V and 11 bases at J, with 16 bases between. The CDR3 extends over 15 amino acids. CDR1 and CDR2 (germline): LNHNV, YYDKDF (reference sequence). The CDR3 bases are TGTGCCACCAGCAGACGCAACAGGGAAGTCGACGTCCTGACTTTC. It is translated as CATSRRNREVDVLTF.

In its sample, this clonotype was seen a few times. The rearrangement joins TRBV20-1 to TRBJ2-3, with 8 bases identical to TRBD2. CDR3 length equals 14 residues. CDR1 and CDR2 from the germline V gene are DFQATT and SNEGSKA (reference sequence). V trimming: 6 bases; J trimming: 2 bases; junction bases outside the gene matches: 7. In nucleotides, the CDR3 is TGCAGTGCCCTACTAGCGGACAACACAGATACGCAGTATTTT. Its translation is CSALLADNTDTQYF.

This clonotype was observed at least ten times. V is TRBV7-6 and J is TRBJ2-7, with 8 bases matching TRBD1. The CDR3 runs 15 residues. Germline CDR1 reads SGHVS; CDR2 reads FNYEAQ. V shed 4 bases and J 4 bases; nucleotides not matched to a gene: 9. CDR3 loop: CASSSEGQDIYEQYF. The CDR3 DNA is TGTGCCAGCAGCTCAGAGGGACAGGATATTTACGAGCAGTACTTC.

Remarks on this clonotype: The junction departs from germline at one end; a sequencing error may be responsible. The genes are TRBV4-1 and TRBJ2-1, with D maybe TRBD2 (5 bases). The CDR3 extends over 13 amino acids. From germline, CDR1 is MGHRA and CDR2 YSYEKL. The DNA for the CDR3 is TGCCCCAGCAGCCACGGAATGGCGGGTGAGCAGTTCTTC. Its protein product is CPSSHGMAGEQFF.

This clonotype has only a few counts. The chain is built from TRBV29-1 and TRBJ2-3; D may be TRBD1 (7 bases). Germline loops: CDR1 SQVTM, CDR2 ANQGSEA. V shed 7 bases and J shed 5 bases, with 13 bases lying between them. The CDR3 spans 12 residues. CDR3 nucleotides: TGCAGCGCTCGACAGGGAGGAGATACGCAGTATTTT. Amino acid sequence: CSARQGGDTQYF.

In this sample, this clonotype turned up once. This may be a read error: a much more frequent sequence differs by one nucleotide. The chain uses TRBV7-2 and TRBJ2-3; 11 nucleotides align to TRBD2. Trimming at V came to 1 base and at J to 7 bases, leaving 13 bases not matched to a gene. CDR1 and CDR2 from the germline V gene are SGHTA and FQGNSA. This CDR3 comprises 18 residues. The CDR3 spells CASSLEHRASGGRNTQYF. CDR3 sequence (DNA): TGTGCCAGCAGCTTAGAGCACCGGGCTAGCGGGGGGCGTAATACGCAGTATTTT.

The chain uses TRBV20-1 and TRBJ1-3; 11 nucleotides line up with TRBD1. V gave up 5 bases and J gave up 4 bases; unmatched junction bases: 4. The CDR3 extends over 14 amino acids. Germline V lookup: CDR1 DFQATT, CDR2 SNEGSKA (reference sequence). CDR3 bases: TGCAGTGCTGGGGACAGGGGGAGCGGAAACACCATATATTTT. Its protein is CSAGDRGSGNTIYF.

The table lists this clonotype with a few counts. J is TRBJ2-1 and V is TRBV12-3 or TRBV12-4; D is perhaps TRBD2 (5 bases). V lost 5 bases, J lost 6 bases, and 17 bases lay in between. The CDR3 consists of 15 residues. CDR3 nucleotide sequence: TGTGCCAGCAGTGCAGTAGGGAGATCGGGCAATGAGCAGTTCTTC. It specifies CASSAVGRSGNEQFF.

This clonotype was picked up many times. The chain links TRBV7-2 to TRBJ2-1; D ambiguous. The CDR3 totals 15 residues. Per the germline V gene, CDR1 is SGHTA and CDR2 is FQGNSA. V lost 1 base and J 5 bases, leaving 12 bases between the germline ends. As DNA, the CDR3 is TGTGCCAGCAGCTTAGAGTGGCAGGCGCACAATGAGCAGTTCTTC. Its protein product is CASSLEWQAHNEQFF.

The chain is built from TRBV6-1 and TRBJ2-5; 9 bases agree with TRBD1. With 2 bases clipped from V and 4 bases from J, the junction kept 11 bases outside the gene matches. The CDR3 length is 17 residues. The germline V gene has CDR1 MNHNS and CDR2 SASEGT. CDR3 bases: TGTGCCAGCAGTGAACCTAATTGGGACAGGGTGAGAGAGACCCAGTACTTC. Translation: CASSEPNWDRVRETQYF.